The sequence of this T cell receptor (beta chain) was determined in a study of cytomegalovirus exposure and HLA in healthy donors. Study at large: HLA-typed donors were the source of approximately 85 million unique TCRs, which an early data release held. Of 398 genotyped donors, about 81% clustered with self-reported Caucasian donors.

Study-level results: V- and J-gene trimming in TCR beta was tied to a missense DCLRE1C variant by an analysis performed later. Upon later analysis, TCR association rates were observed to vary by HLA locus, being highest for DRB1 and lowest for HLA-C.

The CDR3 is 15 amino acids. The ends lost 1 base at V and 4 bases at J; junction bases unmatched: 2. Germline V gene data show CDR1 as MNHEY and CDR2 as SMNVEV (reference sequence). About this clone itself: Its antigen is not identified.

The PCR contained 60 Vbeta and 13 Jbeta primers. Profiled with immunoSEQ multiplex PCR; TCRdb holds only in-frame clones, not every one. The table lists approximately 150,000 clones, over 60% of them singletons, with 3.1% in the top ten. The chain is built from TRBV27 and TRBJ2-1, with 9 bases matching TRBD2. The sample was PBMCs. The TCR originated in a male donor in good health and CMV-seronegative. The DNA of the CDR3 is TGTGCCAGCAGTTTATGGCTAGCGGGGTACAATGAGCAGTTCTTC. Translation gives CASSLWLAGYNEQFF.